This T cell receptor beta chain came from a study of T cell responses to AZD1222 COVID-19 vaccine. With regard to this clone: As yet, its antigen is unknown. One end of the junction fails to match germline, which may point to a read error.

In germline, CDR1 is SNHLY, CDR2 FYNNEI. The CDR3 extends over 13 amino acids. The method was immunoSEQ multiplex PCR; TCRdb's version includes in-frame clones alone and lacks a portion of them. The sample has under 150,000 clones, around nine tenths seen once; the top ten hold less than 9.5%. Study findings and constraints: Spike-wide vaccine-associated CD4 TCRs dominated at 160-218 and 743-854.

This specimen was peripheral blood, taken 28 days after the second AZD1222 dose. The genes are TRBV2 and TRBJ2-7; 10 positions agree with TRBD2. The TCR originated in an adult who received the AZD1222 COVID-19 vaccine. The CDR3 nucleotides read TGTGCCAGCAGTGGGGGACTAGCGCGAGCCGGGCACTTC. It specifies CASSGGLARAGHF.